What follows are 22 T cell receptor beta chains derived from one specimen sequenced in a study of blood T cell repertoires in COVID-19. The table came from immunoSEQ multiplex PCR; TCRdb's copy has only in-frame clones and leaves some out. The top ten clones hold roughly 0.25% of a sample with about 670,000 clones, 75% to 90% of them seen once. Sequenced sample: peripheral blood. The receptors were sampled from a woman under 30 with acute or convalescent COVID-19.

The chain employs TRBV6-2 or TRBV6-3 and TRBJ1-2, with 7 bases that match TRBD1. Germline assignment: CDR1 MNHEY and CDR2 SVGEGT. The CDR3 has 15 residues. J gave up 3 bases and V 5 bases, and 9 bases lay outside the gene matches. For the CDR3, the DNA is TGTGCCAGCAGTCCAGGGACAGCCTTTTACTATGGCTACACCTTC. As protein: CASSPGTAFYYGYTF.

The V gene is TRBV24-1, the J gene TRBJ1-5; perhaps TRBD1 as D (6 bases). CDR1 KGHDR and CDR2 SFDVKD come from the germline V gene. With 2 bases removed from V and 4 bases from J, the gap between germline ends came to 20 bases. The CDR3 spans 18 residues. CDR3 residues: CATSDSRWGPGANQPQHF. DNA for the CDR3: TGTGCCACCAGTGATTCGAGGTGGGGGCCAGGGGCGAATCAGCCCCAGCATTTT.

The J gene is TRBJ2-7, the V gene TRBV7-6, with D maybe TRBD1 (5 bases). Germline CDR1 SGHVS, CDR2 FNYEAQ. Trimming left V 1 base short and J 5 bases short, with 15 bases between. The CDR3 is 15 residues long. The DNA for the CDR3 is TGTGCCAGCAGCTTAGGATTGGGGCGTAGTGACGAGCAGTACTTC. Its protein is CASSLGLGRSDEQYF.

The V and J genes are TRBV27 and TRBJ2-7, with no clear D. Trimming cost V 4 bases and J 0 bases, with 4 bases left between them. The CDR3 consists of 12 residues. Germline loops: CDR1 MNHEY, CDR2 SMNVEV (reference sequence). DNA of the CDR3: TGTGCCAGCAGTTCCATCTCCTACGAGCAGTACTTC. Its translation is CASSSISYEQYF.

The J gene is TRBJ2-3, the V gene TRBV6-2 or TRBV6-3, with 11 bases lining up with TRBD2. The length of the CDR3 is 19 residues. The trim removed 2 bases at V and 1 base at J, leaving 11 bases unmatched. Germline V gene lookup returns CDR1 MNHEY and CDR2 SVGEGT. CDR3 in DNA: TGTGCCAGCAGTTACGTCCCTAGCGGGGGGCCCTGGGGCACAGATACGCAGTATTTT. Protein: CASSYVPSGGPWGTDTQYF.

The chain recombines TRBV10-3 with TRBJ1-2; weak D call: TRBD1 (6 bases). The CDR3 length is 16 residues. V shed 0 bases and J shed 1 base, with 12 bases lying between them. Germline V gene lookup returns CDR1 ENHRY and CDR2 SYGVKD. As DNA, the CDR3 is TGTGCCATCAGTGAGTCGTCGGGGGGCGATAACTATGGCTACACCTTC. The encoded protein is CAISESSGGDNYGYTF.

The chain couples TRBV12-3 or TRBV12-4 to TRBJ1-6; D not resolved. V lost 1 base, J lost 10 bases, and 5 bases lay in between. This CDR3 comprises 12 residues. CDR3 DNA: TGTGCCAGCAGTTTAGATCAATCACCCCTCCACTTT. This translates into CASSLDQSPLHF.

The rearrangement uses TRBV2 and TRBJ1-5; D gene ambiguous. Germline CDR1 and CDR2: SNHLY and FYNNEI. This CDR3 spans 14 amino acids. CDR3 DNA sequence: TGTGCTAGCGGGATAGCGCAAAAAGGTCAGCCCCAGCATTTT. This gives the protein CASGIAQKGQPQHF.

The CDR3 spells CASSLPRRQGRREQYF. The CDR3, as DNA: TGTGCCAGCAGTTTACCGAGAAGACAGGGCCGTAGAGAGCAGTACTTC. The gene calls are TRBV28 and TRBJ2-7, with 7 bases fitting TRBD1. The CDR3 contains 16 residues. The germline V gene encodes CDR1 MDHEN and CDR2 SYDVKM. Trimming at V came to 2 bases and at J to 7 bases, leaving 14 bases not matched to a gene.

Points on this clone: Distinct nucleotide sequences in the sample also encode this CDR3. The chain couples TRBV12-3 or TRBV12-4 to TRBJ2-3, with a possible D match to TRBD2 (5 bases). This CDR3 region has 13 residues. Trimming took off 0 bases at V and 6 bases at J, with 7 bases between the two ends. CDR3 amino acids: CASSLAGGDTQYF. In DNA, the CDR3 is TGTGCCAGCAGTTTAGCGGGCGGGGATACGCAGTATTTT.

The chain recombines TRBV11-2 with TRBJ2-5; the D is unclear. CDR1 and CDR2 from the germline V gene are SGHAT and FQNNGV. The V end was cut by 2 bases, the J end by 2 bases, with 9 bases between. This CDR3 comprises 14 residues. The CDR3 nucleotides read TGTGCCAGCAGCTTATGGTGGCAGCAAGAGACCCAGTACTTC. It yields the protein CASSLWWQQETQYF.

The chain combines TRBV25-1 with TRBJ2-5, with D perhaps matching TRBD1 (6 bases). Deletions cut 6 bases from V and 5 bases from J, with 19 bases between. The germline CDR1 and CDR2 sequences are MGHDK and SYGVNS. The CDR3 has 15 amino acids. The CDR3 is CASSLGGTIQETQYF. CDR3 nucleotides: TGTGCCAGCAGCTTAGGGGGAACTATCCAGGAGACCCAGTACTTC.

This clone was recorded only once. This CDR3 reads CASSLGLPGDTEAFF. DNA of the CDR3: TGTGCCAGCAGCTTAGGACTCCCCGGGGACACTGAAGCTTTCTTT. The chain uses TRBV7-9 and TRBJ1-1; no firm D call. The V end lost 1 base, the J end lost 3 bases, and 12 bases lay between the germline ends. CDR1 is SEHNR, CDR2 FQNEAQ, per germline (reference sequence). CDR3 size: 15 residues.

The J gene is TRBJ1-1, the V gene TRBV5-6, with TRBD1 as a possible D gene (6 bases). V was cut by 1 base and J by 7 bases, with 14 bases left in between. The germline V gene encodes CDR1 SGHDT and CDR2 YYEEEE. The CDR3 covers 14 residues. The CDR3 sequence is CASSLWGPSFEAFF. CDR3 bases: TGTGCCAGCAGCTTGTGGGGGCCGTCTTTTGAAGCTTTCTTT.

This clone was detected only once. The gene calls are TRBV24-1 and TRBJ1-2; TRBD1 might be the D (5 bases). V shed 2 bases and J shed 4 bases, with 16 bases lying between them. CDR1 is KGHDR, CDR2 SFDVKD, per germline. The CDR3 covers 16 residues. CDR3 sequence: CATSDYSQGDLYGYTF. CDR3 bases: TGTGCCACCAGTGATTATAGCCAGGGCGATCTCTATGGCTACACCTTC.

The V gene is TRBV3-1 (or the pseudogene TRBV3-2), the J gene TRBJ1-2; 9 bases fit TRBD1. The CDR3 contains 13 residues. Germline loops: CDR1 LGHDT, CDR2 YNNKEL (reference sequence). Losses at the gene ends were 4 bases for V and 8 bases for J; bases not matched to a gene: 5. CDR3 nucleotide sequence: TGTGCCAGCAGCCGGCCGGACAGGGGAGGCTACACCTTC. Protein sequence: CASSRPDRGGYTF.

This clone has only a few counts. The CDR3 reads CASSLVPATSGYEQYF. The CDR3 DNA sequence: TGTGCCAGCAGCTTGGTTCCCGCGACTAGCGGCTACGAGCAGTACTTC. The rearrangement links TRBV7-9 to TRBJ2-7, with 9 positions matching TRBD2. Trimming cost V 3 bases and J 3 bases; bases outside gene matches: 9. Germline loops: CDR1 SEHNR, CDR2 FQNEAQ (reference sequence). The CDR3 covers 16 residues.

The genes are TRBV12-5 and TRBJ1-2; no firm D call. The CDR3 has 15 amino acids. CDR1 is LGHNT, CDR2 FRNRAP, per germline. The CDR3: CAEGPPHRIHYGYTF. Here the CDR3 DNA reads TGTGCCGAGGGCCCCCCTCATCGGATCCACTATGGCTACACCTTC.

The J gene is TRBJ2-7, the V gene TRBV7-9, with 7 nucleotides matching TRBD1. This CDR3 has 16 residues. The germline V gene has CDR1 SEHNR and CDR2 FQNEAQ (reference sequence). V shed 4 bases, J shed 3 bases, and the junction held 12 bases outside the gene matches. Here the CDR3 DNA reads TGTGCCAGCAGCTCCCTTAGGACAGGTATTTTCTACGAGCAGTACTTC. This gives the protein CASSSLRTGIFYEQYF.

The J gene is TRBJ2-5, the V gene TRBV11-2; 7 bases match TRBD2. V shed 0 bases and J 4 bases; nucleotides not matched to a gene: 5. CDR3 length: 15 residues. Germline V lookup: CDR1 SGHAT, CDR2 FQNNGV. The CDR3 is CASSLELASGETQYF. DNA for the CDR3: TGTGCCAGCAGCTTAGAGTTGGCTAGCGGAGAGACCCAGTACTTC.

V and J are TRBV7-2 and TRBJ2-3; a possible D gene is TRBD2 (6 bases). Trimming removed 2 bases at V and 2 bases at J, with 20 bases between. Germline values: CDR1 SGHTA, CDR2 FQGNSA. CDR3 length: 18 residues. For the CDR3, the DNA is TGTGCCAGCAGCTTAAGTTGGAGGGCGGGCGGAAACACAGATACGCAGTATTTT. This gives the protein CASSLSWRAGGNTDTQYF.

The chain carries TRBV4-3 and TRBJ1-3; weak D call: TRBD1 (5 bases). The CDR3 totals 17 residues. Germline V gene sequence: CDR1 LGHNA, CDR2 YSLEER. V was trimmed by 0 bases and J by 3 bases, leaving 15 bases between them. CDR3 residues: CASSQDRQGFNGNTIYF. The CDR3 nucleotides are TGCGCCAGCAGCCAAGATCGGCAGGGCTTCAATGGAAACACCATATATTTT.